This is a list of T cell receptor beta chains from one sample in a study of cytomegalovirus exposure and HLA in healthy donors. Profiling relied on immunoSEQ multiplex PCR, and the TCRdb table lists in-frame clones only, not all of them. The sample comprises under 200,000 clones, about 72% of which are singletons, and roughly 3.7% rests with the top ten. Material: PBMCs. The receptors were gathered from a man aged 30 to 45 in good health and CMV-seropositive. Both conserved end residues are part of each CDR3. A D gene is named only where the DNA matches it firmly. Clone size is given for some rows only: seen once, a few or many times, or a class if the clone is expanded.

cdr3_length j_call v_call clone_size d_call cdr3_nt cdr3_aa
15 TRBJ1-2 TRBV5-1 . TRBD1 TGCGCCAGCAGCCCCACAGGGGGGGCCAACTATGGCTACACCTTC CASSPTGGANYGYTF
15 TRBJ2-2 TRBV28 . . TGTGCCAGCAGTGCCCCAGGGTTTATTGCCGGGGAGCTGTTTTTT CASSAPGFIAGELFF
14 TRBJ1-2 TRBV29-1 . TRBD1 TGCAGCGTCGCCTCTAATACACAGGGGTATGGCTACACCTTC CSVASNTQGYGYTF
16 TRBJ2-1 TRBV19 . TRBD2 TGTGCCAGTAGCATTTCCCAGGGAGGGGCCTACAATGAGCAGTTCTTC CASSISQGGAYNEQFF
16 TRBJ2-5 TRBV5-1 . TRBD2 TGCGCCAGCAGCTTGGTTTTAGCGGGGGGGCAAGAGACCCAGTACTTC CASSLVLAGGQETQYF
15 TRBJ1-4 TRBV28 . . TGTGCCGTAGGCGGGATCAGGGAGGCTAATGAAAAACTGTTTTTT CAVGGIREANEKLFF
14 TRBJ1-3 TRBV30 . TRBD1 TGTGCCTGGAGTTGGGGACAGGGGAGAGACACCATATATTTT CAWSWGQGRDTIYF
14 TRBJ1-6 TRBV2 . TRBD1 TGTGCCACACAAGGACAGGGGGCTGATTCACCCCTCCACTTT CATQGQGADSPLHF
14 TRBJ2-2 TRBV5-5 few TRBD1 TGTGCCAGCAGCGACAGGGGAGATACCGGGGAGCTGTTTTTT CASSDRGDTGELFF
11 TRBJ2-7 TRBV30 . . TGTGCCTGGGGAACAGTAAACGAGCAGTACTTC CAWGTVNEQYF
16 TRBJ2-3 TRBV18 once TRBD2 TGTGCCAGCTCACCAAGTCTAGCGGGGGCCAGGGATACGCAGTATTTT CASSPSLAGARDTQYF